The 6 T cell receptor beta chains presented below share a single source sample, sequenced in a study of spatial heterogeneity in lung cancer. The time point was: sample taken at primary tumor resection. TCRs were sequenced from unsorted whole RNA of tumor, nontumor lung or PBMC. TCRdb independently ran MiXCR on the 5' RACE reads; one entry per CDR3 protein. The profile shows more than 5,500 distinct CDR3 sequences, less than 5.5% of them singletons. The source material was normal lung tissue next to the tumor, sampled at surgery. These receptors all come from a female donor with early-stage non-small cell lung cancer.

This clonotype is termed medium-sized. The chain joins TRBV29-1 to TRBJ2-2; maybe TRBD2 (7 bases). The germline V and J ends were trimmed by 6 bases and 5 bases, with 16 bases remaining between them. Germline CDR1 is SQVTM and CDR2 is ANQGSEA. This CDR3 has 14 amino acids. CDR3: CSVGEGTNTGELFF. The CDR3 DNA reads TGCAGCGTGGGGGAGGGGACAAATACCGGGGAGCTGTTTTTT.

In its sample, this clonotype was seen many times. This chain uses TRBV5-1 with TRBJ1-1; TRBD1 matches 12 bases. This CDR3 has 15 residues. Germline lookup yields CDR1 SGHRS and CDR2 YFSETQ. V dropped 4 bases and J dropped 4; count of bases not matched to a gene: 5. The CDR3 loop reads CASSPGTGGFTEAFF. As DNA, the CDR3 is TGCGCCAGCAGCCCTGGGACAGGGGGCTTCACTGAAGCTTTCTTT.

Many counts were recorded for this clonotype. The genes are TRBV7-6 and TRBJ2-1, with D possibly matching TRBD2 (6 bases). The CDR3 runs 15 residues. Trimming removed 3 bases from V and 4 bases from J, with 13 bases in between. The germline CDR1 and CDR2 sequences are SGHVS and FNYEAQ. The CDR3 region has the DNA TGTGCCAGCAGCTTGTCGGGGGAGGTGTACAATGAGCAGTTCTTC. Translated, it gives CASSLSGEVYNEQFF. The full variable domain, with the rest looked up from reference TRBV7-6 and TRBJ2-1, is GAGVSQSPRYKVTKRGQDVALRCDPISGHVSLYWYRQALGQGPEFLTYFNYEAQQDKSGLPNDRFSAERPEGSISTLTIQRTEQRDSAMYRCASSLSGEVYNEQFFGPGTRLTVL.

In its sample, this clonotype was seen many times. The chain has TRBV9 and TRBJ1-2; weak D call: TRBD1 (5 bases). V was clipped by 1 base and J by 8 bases, with 9 bases between them. This CDR3 contains 12 residues. Germline values: CDR1 SGDLS, CDR2 YYNGEE. CDR3 DNA sequence: TGTGCCAGCAGCGTATGGGGGGAAGGCTACACCTTC. It codes for CASSVWGEGYTF.

The table lists this clonotype with many counts. This chain uses TRBV18 with TRBJ2-1; D possibly matches TRBD1 or TRBD2 (5 bases each). The V gene lost 8 bases and the J gene lost 3 bases, with 20 bases spanning the gap. Germline CDR1 KGHSH, CDR2 LQKENI. The length of the CDR3 is 16 residues. Here the CDR3 reads CASTEVPGRIYNEQFF. CDR3 nucleotides: TGTGCCAGCACCGAAGTCCCGGGACGTATCTACAATGAGCAGTTCTTC.

Ten or more counts support this clonotype. The genes are TRBV2 and TRBJ2-6, with 9 positions matching TRBD1. With 4 bases clipped from V and 2 bases from J, the junction kept 6 bases outside the gene matches. CDR3 size: 17 residues. The germline gives CDR1 SNHLY, CDR2 FYNNEI. The CDR3 reads CASSGGTGNTGANVLTF. The DNA for the CDR3 is TGTGCCAGCAGTGGGGGGACAGGGAACACTGGGGCCAACGTCCTGACTTTC.